This T cell receptor (beta chain) came from a study of brain T cells in children with intractable seizures. Time point noted: blood from clinic visit 5 months post-surgery; TSC patient then seizure free. The sequenced cases were selected for having the highest brain T cell transcript signatures. Patients received at least one anti-epileptic drug before surgery. Some clones are missing from TCRdb's copy, which holds only in-frame ones; the method was immunoSEQ multiplex PCR. The sample has 340,000 or so clones; 93% are singletons. This TCR was sampled from a boy in the first two years of life with tuberous sclerosis and intractable seizures. The sample was peripheral blood, taken 4 to 6 months after surgery.

The CDR3 reads CASSQVTNSQETQYF. For the CDR3, the DNA is TGCGCCAGCAGCCAAGTCACAAACTCCCAAGAGACCCAGTACTTC. The gene calls are TRBV4-1 and TRBJ2-5; D gene unclear. Germline V lookup: CDR1 MGHRA, CDR2 YSYEKL. CDR3 size: 15 residues. Trimming stripped 1 base from V and 1 base from J, with 10 bases between.